The rows below give T cell receptor beta chains drawn from one sample of a study of Ad26.COV2.S vaccination and SARS-CoV-2 variants. Sequencing used immunoSEQ multiplex PCR; TCRdb keeps in-frame clones, though not all of them. The data show some 420,000 clones, with 70% to 90% seen just once and 3.6% held by the top ten. The sample was peripheral blood, taken in a trial of Ad26.COV2.S vaccine versus placebo. These receptors were collected from a person aged 18-65 years who received the Ad26.COV2.S COVID-19 vaccine or a placebo. CDR3s include the opening cysteine and the closing phenylalanine or tryptophan. A D gene is named only where the DNA matches it firmly. Size is omitted from some rows. Given values are once, few, many or a class for expanded clones.

-	TRBJ2-1	TRBV18	-	CASSPRGSYNEQFF	TGTGCCAGCTCACCACGGGGCTCCTACAATGAGCAGTTCTTC
TRBD1	TRBJ1-2	TRBV7-6	-	CASSLAGQGSYGYTF	TGTGCCAGCAGCTTAGCGGGACAGGGGTCTTATGGCTACACCTTC
-	TRBJ1-5	TRBV30	-	CAWSVDGARQPQHF	TGTGCCTGGAGTGTAGACGGGGCCCGGCAGCCCCAGCATTTT
-	TRBJ2-7	TRBV6-5	-	CASSTNYEQYF	TGTGCCAGCAGTACCAACTACGAGCAGTACTTC
TRBD1	TRBJ2-5	TRBV4-3	once	CASSHRNRGPRETQYF	TGCGCCAGCAGCCATCGCAACAGGGGGCCCCGTGAGACCCAGTACTTC
-	TRBJ2-5	TRBV7-2	-	CASSLEAEQETQYF	TGTGCCAGCAGCTTAGAAGCGGAACAAGAGACCCAGTACTTC
-	TRBJ2-7	TRBV7-9	once	CASSIGERTYEQYF	TGTGCCAGCAGCATCGGGGAACGTACCTACGAGCAGTACTTC
-	TRBJ1-2	TRBV11-2	-	CASSSGRGYTF	TGTGCCAGCAGCTCTGGACGAGGCTACACCTTC
-	TRBJ2-1	TRBV5-6	-	CASSFGTSPYNEQFF	TGTGCCAGCAGTTTTGGGACGAGCCCCTACAATGAGCAGTTCTTC
-	TRBJ1-1	TRBV5-1	-	CASSLRGHTEAFF	TGCGCCAGCAGCTTGAGGGGTCACACTGAAGCTTTCTTT
TRBD2	TRBJ2-1	TRBV4-2	-	CASSQGSSGGAGNEQFF	TGTGCCAGCAGCCAAGGGTCGAGCGGGGGGGCCGGCAATGAGCAGTTCTTC
-	TRBJ2-2	TRBV6-5	-	CASADGLYTGELFF	TGTGCCAGCGCGGACGGATTATACACCGGGGAGCTGTTTTTT
TRBD2	TRBJ2-1	TRBV4-1	-	CASSQPGLAAYNEQFF	TGCGCCAGCAGCCAGCCGGGACTAGCCGCCTACAATGAGCAGTTCTTC
-	TRBJ1-1	TRBV7-3	once	CASSSTPSSTEAFF	TGTGCCAGCAGCTCAACACCCTCTAGCACTGAAGCTTTCTTT
-	TRBJ1-1	TRBV19	few	CASSTRDNTEAFF	TGTGCCAGTAGCACTAGGGATAACACTGAAGCTTTCTTT